This is a list of T cell receptor beta chains from one sample in a study of blood T cell repertoires in COVID-19. Profiling relied on immunoSEQ multiplex PCR, and the TCRdb table lists in-frame clones only, not all of them. Among a few hundred thousand clones listed, around four fifths were seen once. What was sequenced was peripheral blood. The receptors stem from a man aged 55 to 70 who had recovered from COVID-19. Both conserved end residues are part of each CDR3. A D gene is named only where the DNA matches it firmly. Clone size is stated in some rows and not others, as once, few, many or a class when expanded.

cdr3_length d_call j_call clone_size v_call cdr3_nt cdr3_aa
11 . TRBJ1-5 . TRBV12-3/TRBV12-4 TGTGCCAGCAGCGAGAATCAGCCCCAGCATTTT CASSENQPQHF
15 TRBD1 TRBJ1-5 . TRBV19 TGTGCCAGTAGTCCCAGGGGGCGTAAGGATCAGCCCCAGCATTTT CASSPRGRKDQPQHF
17 TRBD1 TRBJ2-6 . TRBV18 TGTGCCAGCTCACCCCGACAGGGGGCGGGGGGGGCCAACGTCCTGACTTTC CASSPRQGAGGANVLTF
15 . TRBJ2-7 . TRBV7-8 TGTGCCAGCAGCTGGGCTAGCGCGGCTTCCTACGAGCAGTACTTC CASSWASAASYEQYF
17 . TRBJ2-3 . TRBV27 TGTGCCAGCAGTCGCCGGAGACTGAGCGGCCGCACAGATACGCAGTATTTT CASSRRRLSGRTDTQYF
16 . TRBJ1-4 once TRBV6-1 TGTGCCAGCAGTGCAGCCAGGAAAGCAACTAATGAAAAACTGTTTTTT CASSAARKATNEKLFF
15 TRBD2 TRBJ2-3 . TRBV27 TGTGCCAGCAGTTCCTTAGCGGGAGGAGCAGATACGCAGTATTTT CASSSLAGGADTQYF
15 . TRBJ1-6 . TRBV28 TGTGCCAGCAGCCTAGGGACATTATTTAATTCACCCCTCCACTTT CASSLGTLFNSPLHF
15 TRBD2 TRBJ2-7 . TRBV27 TGTGCCAGCAGTTCCCTCTTGGGGGGGACCTACGAGCAGTACTTC CASSSLLGGTYEQYF
15 TRBD2 TRBJ2-1 . TRBV30 TGTGCCTGGAGTGTATCAGGGACTATGAGGAATGAGCAGTTCTTC CAWSVSGTMRNEQFF
16 . TRBJ2-1 . TRBV7-9 TGTGCCAGCAGCTTATGGTCGGGGGAACGGGGCAATGAGCAGTTCTTC CASSLWSGERGNEQFF
15 TRBD1 TRBJ2-1 . TRBV6-5 TGTGCCAGCAGCCCGAGACAGGGTAGAGGTCTTGAGCAGTTCTTC CASSPRQGRGLEQFF
17 TRBD2 TRBJ2-2 . TRBV3-1/TRBV3-2 TGTGCCAGCAGCCAGGGCCCACGGGGGGCGAACACCGGGGAGCTGTTTTTT CASSQGPRGANTGELFF
15 TRBD1 TRBJ2-1 . TRBV19 TGTGCCAGTAAACTGACAGGGGCGAATTACAATGAGCAGTTCTTC CASKLTGANYNEQFF
14 TRBD2 TRBJ2-1 . TRBV27 TGTGCCAGCAGTTTTAGCGGGTTTGGGAATGAGCAGTTCTTC CASSFSGFGNEQFF
16 . TRBJ1-3 . TRBV30 TGTGCCTGGAGTCCCCGGGACTCTGCTGTTCGAAACACCATATATTTT CAWSPRDSAVRNTIYF
15 TRBD2 TRBJ2-3 . TRBV10-3 TGTGCCATCAGTGGGGGGACTAGCGGCCTGGATACGCAGTATTTT CAISGGTSGLDTQYF
14 TRBD2 TRBJ2-7 . TRBV11-2 TGTGCCAGCAGGTTCCATCCTAGCGGATACGAGCAGTACTTC CASRFHPSGYEQYF
14 TRBD2 TRBJ2-7 once TRBV19 TGTGCCAGTAGTCCCGGACTAGAGGCGTACGAGCAGTACTTC CASSPGLEAYEQYF